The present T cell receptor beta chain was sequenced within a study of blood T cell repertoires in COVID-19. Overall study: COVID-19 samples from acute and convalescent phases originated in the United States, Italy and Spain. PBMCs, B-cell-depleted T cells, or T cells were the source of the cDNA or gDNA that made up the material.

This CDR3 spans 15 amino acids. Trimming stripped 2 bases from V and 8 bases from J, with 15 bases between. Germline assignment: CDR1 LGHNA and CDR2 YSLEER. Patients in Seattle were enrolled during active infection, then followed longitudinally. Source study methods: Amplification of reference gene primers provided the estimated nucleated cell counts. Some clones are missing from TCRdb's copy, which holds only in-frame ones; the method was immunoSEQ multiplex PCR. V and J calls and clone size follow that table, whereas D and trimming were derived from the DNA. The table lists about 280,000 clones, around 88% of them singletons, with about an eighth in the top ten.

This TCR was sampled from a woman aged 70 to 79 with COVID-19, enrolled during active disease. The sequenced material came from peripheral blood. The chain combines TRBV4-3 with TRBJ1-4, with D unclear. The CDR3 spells CASSQSHMQAEKLFF. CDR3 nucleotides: TGCGCCAGCAGCCAATCCCACATGCAGGCGGAAAAACTGTTTTTT.